These 15 T cell receptor beta chains share one sample of origin, sequenced in a study of cytomegalovirus exposure and HLA in healthy donors. Primers: 60 Vbeta forward and 13 Jbeta reverse. Method: immunoSEQ multiplex PCR; TCRdb's copy keeps in-frame clones and lacks some. The sample has approximately 190,000 clones, over 75% seen once. The sequenced sample consisted of PBMCs. The receptors originated from a boy between 2 and 10 years old in good health and CMV-seronegative.

V and J are TRBV4-3 and TRBJ2-7; TRBD2 is a possible D gene (6 bases). This CDR3 contains 20 residues. Germline V lookup: CDR1 LGHNA, CDR2 YSLEER. Trimming left V 2 bases short and J 2 bases short, with 28 bases between. For the CDR3, the DNA is TGCGCCAGCAGCCAATTCCGCGCCCAGGGAGGTTGGGTTTCGGCCTACGAGCAGTACTTC. Protein: CASSQFRAQGGWVSAYEQYF.

V is TRBV7-9 and J is TRBJ1-6, with 7 bases aligning to TRBD1. V was clipped by 4 bases and J by 6 bases; unmatched bases: 3. The CDR3 contains 14 residues. The germline gives CDR1 SEHNR, CDR2 FQNEAQ (reference sequence). CDR3 sequence: CASSSGQPNSPLHF. CDR3 nucleotides: TGTGCCAGCAGCTCGGGACAGCCTAATTCACCCCTCCACTTT. The full variable domain, with the rest looked up from reference TRBV7-9 and TRBJ1-6, is DTGVSQNPRHKITKRGQNVTFRCDPISEHNRLYWYRQTLGQGPEFLTYFQNEAQLEKSRLLSDRFSAERPKGSFSTLEIQRTEQGDSAMYLCASSSGQPNSPLHFGNGTRLTVT.

The chain has TRBV27 and TRBJ2-2; 8 bases line up with TRBD1. The germline V gene encodes CDR1 MNHEY and CDR2 SMNVEV (reference sequence). V lost 4 bases to trimming and J lost 4 bases; unmatched junction nucleotides: 2. The CDR3 has 14 residues. CDR3 DNA: TGTGCCAGCAGTTCAACAGGGGGCACCGGGGAGCTGTTTTTT. Translating gives CASSSTGGTGELFF.

The chain uses TRBV2 and TRBJ1-2; D unclear. Germline CDR1 reads SNHLY; CDR2 reads FYNNEI. This CDR3 region has 12 residues. Deletions cut 6 bases from V and 4 bases from J, with 9 bases between. CDR3 sequence (DNA): TGTGCCAGCAGGGCAGCGGCCTATGGCTACACCTTC. Amino acid sequence: CASRAAAYGYTF.

The V gene is TRBV18, the J gene TRBJ2-7; maybe TRBD2 (6 bases). V gave up 4 bases and J gave up 5 bases, with 12 bases separating them. From germline, CDR1 is KGHSH and CDR2 LQKENI. The CDR3 totals 13 residues. CDR3 region: CASSRQGGNEQYF. CDR3 bases: TGTGCCAGCTCACGCCAGGGCGGGAACGAGCAGTACTTC.

The chain joins TRBV27 to TRBJ1-2; 7 bases map to TRBD1. This CDR3 is 14 amino acids long. Germline V CDR1 and CDR2: MNHEY, SMNVEV (reference sequence). V lost 5 bases, J lost 4 bases, and 7 bases stayed unmatched. CDR3: CASSPRTGIYGYTF. The CDR3 nucleotides read TGTGCCAGCAGTCCCCGGACAGGCATCTATGGCTACACCTTC.

The chain recombines TRBV7-8 with TRBJ1-3; D is unclear. V gave up 4 bases and J gave up 2 bases, with 9 bases separating them. CDR3 length: 14 residues. From germline, CDR1 is SGHVS and CDR2 FQNEAQ. CDR3 bases: TGTGCCAGCAGCTATCGGACTCCTGGAAACACCATATATTTT. This gives the protein CASSYRTPGNTIYF.

The table lists this clone with a few counts. The CDR3 loop is CASSQDQEAGELFF. The CDR3 DNA sequence: TGCGCCAGCAGCCAAGACCAGGAAGCAGGGGAGCTGTTTTTT. The chain links TRBV4-3 to TRBJ2-2; D call uncertain. V shed 0 bases and J shed 8 bases, with 10 bases lying between them. CDR1 and CDR2 (germline): LGHNA, YSLEER. CDR3 size: 14 residues.

V and J are TRBV5-4 and TRBJ2-1, with 11 bases fitting TRBD2. The J segment lost 7 bases and the V segment lost 5 bases, leaving 5 bases of the junction unmatched. This CDR3 spans 14 amino acids. Germline values: CDR1 SGHNT, CDR2 YYREEE (reference sequence). CDR3 in DNA: TGTGCCAGCAGATTAGCGGGGGGGCCGAATGAGCAGTTCTTC. Amino acid sequence: CASRLAGGPNEQFF.

The chain joins TRBV29-1 to TRBJ2-1, with 8 nucleotides matching TRBD2. V shed 7 bases and J 6 bases; nucleotides not matched to a gene: 11. The germline gives CDR1 SQVTM, CDR2 ANQGSEA. The CDR3 sequence is 14 residues long. CDR3 in amino acids: CSAGRDPAPNEQFF. The DNA for the CDR3 is TGCAGCGCCGGGAGGGATCCCGCTCCCAATGAGCAGTTCTTC.

The CDR3 loop reads CATSNRLAGGGVGETQYF. Written as DNA, the CDR3 is TGTGCCACCAGCAATCGACTAGCGGGGGGAGGGGTTGGTGAGACCCAGTACTTC. J is TRBJ2-5 and V is TRBV15; 13 bases align to TRBD2. V lost 4 bases and J lost 5; bases outside the gene matches: 13. Germline V gives CDR1 LNHNV, CDR2 YYDKDF (reference sequence). There are 18 residues in the CDR3.

A remark on this clone: At one boundary the junction diverges from the germline segment, which might be a read error. The chain recombines TRBV5-6 with TRBJ2-7; D may be TRBD1 (5 bases). Per the germline V gene, CDR1 is SGHDT and CDR2 is YYEEEE. The CDR3 length is 13 residues. The CDR3 spells CASSLLGQAPADF. In nucleotides, the CDR3 is TGTGCCAGCAGCTTGTTGGGGCAGGCGCCGGCGGACTTC.

This CDR3 reads CASSPGQGAFEQFF. CDR3 coding DNA: TGTGCCAGCAGCCCGGGACAGGGGGCGTTTGAGCAGTTCTTC. The chain uses TRBV11-1 and TRBJ2-1; TRBD1 matches 12 bases. Germline CDR1 and CDR2: SGHAT and FQDESV (reference sequence). The CDR3 totals 14 residues. J lost 9 bases, V lost 5 bases, and 5 bases had no gene match.

Here the CDR3 reads CASSKAGGVGAFF. Here the CDR3 DNA reads TGTGCCAGCAGCAAAGCGGGAGGGGTAGGGGCTTTCTTT. This chain connects TRBV21-1 to TRBJ1-1. TRBV21-1 is termed a pseudogene. CDR3 size: 13 residues.

This clone occurred a few times. The chain is built from TRBV5-4 and TRBJ2-2; 10 bases agree with TRBD1. The V and J ends lost 4 bases and 5 bases, in that order; junction bases with no gene match: 5. The CDR3 spans 15 residues. CDR1 SGHNT and CDR2 YYREEE come from the germline V gene (reference sequence). CDR3 residues: CASSPGTGATGELFF. The CDR3, as DNA: TGTGCCAGCAGCCCCGGGACAGGGGCAACCGGGGAGCTGTTTTTT.